Shown below are 25 T cell receptor beta chains from a single sample sequenced in a study of Ad26.COV2.S vaccination and SARS-CoV-2 variants. Regarding treatment: 19 received Ad26.COV2.S at low or high dose, single or two shots; five or six received placebo; per-sample allocation not given. On day 63 after the first injection, vaccine and placebo recipients gave samples. Clones were read by immunoSEQ multiplex PCR, and TCRdb kept only the in-frame ones, dropping some. The repertoire holds 360,000 or so clones, with 89% as singletons. The sequences come from peripheral blood, collected in a trial of Ad26.COV2.S vaccine versus placebo. The receptors here all came from a person between 18 and 60 years old who received the Ad26.COV2.S COVID-19 vaccine or a placebo.

The V call is TRBV19, the J call TRBJ2-2; 7 positions agree with TRBD2. Germline CDR1 and CDR2: LNHDA and SQIVND (reference sequence). The CDR3 runs 17 residues. V lost 1 base, J lost 2 bases, and 7 bases stayed unmatched. The CDR3 coding sequence is TGTGCCAGTAGTATAGTGATTGGGACTACCAACACCGGGGAGCTGTTTTTT. Translation gives CASSIVIGTTNTGELFF.

This chain connects TRBV9 to TRBJ1-3; 7 bases fit TRBD1. The CDR3 consists of 15 residues. Trimming at V came to 0 bases and at J to 4 bases, leaving 4 bases not matched to a gene. Germline values: CDR1 SGDLS, CDR2 YYNGEE. The CDR3 loop is CASSVAGTAGNTIYF. The CDR3 region has the DNA TGTGCCAGCAGCGTAGCCGGGACAGCAGGAAACACCATATATTTT.

The gene calls are TRBV28 and TRBJ2-5; a weak D match, TRBD1 (6 bases). Trimming took off 8 bases at V and 0 bases at J, with 10 bases between the two ends. CDR3 length: 13 amino acids. Germline V gives CDR1 MDHEN, CDR2 SYDVKM. The CDR3 DNA is TGTGCCAGCGGGGGCTTGGACCAAGAGACCCAGTACTTC. This translates into CASGGLDQETQYF. The whole variable domain, filled in from reference TRBV28 and TRBJ2-5, reads DVKVTQSSRYLVKRTGEKVFLECVQDMDHENMFWYRQDPGLGLRLIYFSYDVKMKEKGDIPEGYSVSREKKERFSLILESASTNQTSMYLCASGGLDQETQYFGPGTRLLVL.

V is TRBV7-8 and J is TRBJ2-7; 10 positions agree with TRBD2. The CDR3 covers 17 residues. Per the germline V gene, CDR1 is SGHVS and CDR2 is FQNEAQ. With V trimmed by 5 bases and J by 6 bases, 16 bases remained unmatched. In DNA, the CDR3 is TGTGCCAGCAGCCCTACAGGGACTAGCGCCTTTGGTGGCGAGCAGTACTTC. Translating it yields CASSPTGTSAFGGEQYF.

The CDR3 protein is CASSILAGETQYF. The CDR3 DNA reads TGCGCCAGCAGCATACTAGCGGGAGAGACCCAGTACTTC. The chain uses TRBV5-1 and TRBJ2-5; 9 bases line up with TRBD2. CDR1 and CDR2 (germline): SGHRS, YFSETQ. The junction had 2 bases not matched to a gene; V was cut back by 4 bases and J by 4 bases. The CDR3 is 13 amino acids.

The chain employs TRBV19 and TRBJ2-7; possibly TRBD1 for D (6 bases). The germline CDR1 and CDR2 sequences are LNHDA and SQIVND (reference sequence). V dropped 5 bases and J dropped 4 bases, with 12 bases sitting between them. The CDR3 covers 13 residues. In DNA, the CDR3 is TGTGCCAGTAGTTATACAGGGTATTACGAGCAGTACTTC. Translated, it gives CASSYTGYYEQYF.

The CDR3 nucleotides are TGTGCCAGCAGCGCCGCCCTAGCTCCCCCCGGCACAGATACGCAGTATTTT. This translates into CASSAALAPPGTDTQYF. The chain employs TRBV7-2 and TRBJ2-3; D is possibly TRBD2 (5 bases). This CDR3 spans 17 amino acids. Trimming stripped 5 bases from V and 1 base from J, with 19 bases between. Germline V gene data show CDR1 as SGHTA and CDR2 as FQGNSA.

V gene TRBV3-1 (or the pseudogene TRBV3-2) combines with J gene TRBJ1-1, with 8 bases that match TRBD1. CDR1 LGHDT and CDR2 YNNKEL come from the germline V gene (reference sequence). The CDR3 totals 14 residues. V gave up 3 bases and J gave up 4 bases; unmatched junction bases: 4. CDR3 sequence: CASSHTGTGTEAFF. CDR3 bases: TGTGCCAGCAGCCACACCGGGACAGGCACTGAAGCTTTCTTT.

The chain uses TRBV30 and TRBJ1-1; D not certain. The germline V gene encodes CDR1 GTSNPN and CDR2 SVGIG (reference sequence). The CDR3 sequence is 13 residues long. The V gene lost 0 bases and the J gene lost 6 bases, with 11 bases spanning the gap. DNA of the CDR3: TGTGCCTGGAGTGTTCAGGTGGGCGCTGAAGCTTTCTTT. Amino acids: CAWSVQVGAEAFF.

V and J are TRBV27 and TRBJ2-7; TRBD1 matches 11 bases. J gave up 4 bases and V 8 bases, and 10 bases lay outside the gene matches. Germline V gives CDR1 MNHEY, CDR2 SMNVEV (reference sequence). This CDR3 has 15 residues. The CDR3 DNA sequence: TGTGCCAGCGGGCCCTCCGGGACAGGGGGGTACGAGCAGTACTTC. It encodes CASGPSGTGGYEQYF.

This clone was seen a few times. V and J are TRBV10-3 and TRBJ2-7; 7 bases line up with TRBD1. CDR1 is ENHRY and CDR2 is SYGVKD in the germline V gene. The CDR3 extends over 15 amino acids. J lost 7 bases, V lost 0 bases, and 9 bases had no gene match. CDR3 amino acids: CAISESDRAPGEQYF. The CDR3 DNA sequence: TGTGCCATCAGTGAGTCTGACAGGGCTCCAGGGGAGCAGTACTTC.

This clone is a singleton in its sample. The chain joins TRBV30 to TRBJ1-4; D may be TRBD1 (6 bases). Germline lookup yields CDR1 GTSNPN and CDR2 SVGIG (reference sequence). Deletions cut 6 bases from V and 10 bases from J, with 12 bases between. This CDR3 has 11 residues. CDR3 protein: CACLTGRKLFF. The CDR3, as DNA: TGTGCCTGTCTTACAGGGCGAAAACTGTTTTTT. The full variable domain, its missing parts supplied by reference TRBV30 and TRBJ1-4, is SQTIHQWPATLVQPVGSPLSLECTVEGTSNPNLYWYRQAAGRGLQLLFYSVGIGQISSEVPQNLSASRPQDRQFILSSKKLLLSDSGFYLCACLTGRKLFFGSGTQLSVL.

This chain uses TRBV11-2 with TRBJ2-1; 9 nucleotides line up with TRBD2. Germline V gives CDR1 SGHAT, CDR2 FQNNGV. This CDR3 has 17 residues. Trimming cost V 1 base and J 5 bases; bases outside gene matches: 9. CDR3 protein: CASSLVPLRLADNEQFF. The CDR3 nucleotides are TGTGCCAGCAGCTTAGTCCCCCTCCGACTAGCGGACAATGAGCAGTTCTTC.

The gene calls are TRBV5-1 and TRBJ1-2; D is uncertain. CDR1 SGHRS and CDR2 YFSETQ come from the germline V gene. The length of the CDR3 is 13 residues. Trimming took off 0 bases at V and 4 bases at J, with 7 bases between the two ends. The CDR3 region is CASSLDGFYGYTF. CDR3 nucleotides: TGCGCCAGCAGCTTGGACGGATTCTATGGCTACACCTTC.

This sequence joins TRBV5-4 and TRBJ1-4; D may be TRBD1 (5 bases). Per the germline V gene, CDR1 is SGHNT and CDR2 is YYREEE (reference sequence). Trimming removed 4 bases at V and 5 bases at J, with 12 bases between. This CDR3 comprises 14 residues. This CDR3 is CASSEEAGNEKLFF. DNA of the CDR3: TGTGCCAGCAGCGAAGAGGCAGGGAATGAAAAACTGTTTTTT.

The chain couples TRBV28 to TRBJ2-3; D possibly corresponds to TRBD2 (5 bases). Germline CDR1 MDHEN, CDR2 SYDVKM. V was cut by 5 bases and J by 0 bases, with 15 bases left in between. The CDR3 sequence is 16 residues long. CDR3 nucleotide sequence: TGTGCCAGCAGTCCCCGGGCGGGCTATAGCACAGATACGCAGTATTTT. It is translated as CASSPRAGYSTDTQYF.

The CDR3 DNA sequence: TGTGCCATCAGTGAGTCCGGGACCCTCGACGAGCAGTACTTC. Amino acids: CAISESGTLDEQYF. The genes are TRBV10-3 and TRBJ2-7; possibly TRBD1 or TRBD2 for D (5 bases each). Germline values: CDR1 ENHRY, CDR2 SYGVKD. This CDR3 spans 14 amino acids. Trimming took off 0 bases at V and 5 bases at J, with 11 bases between the two ends.

The V and J genes are TRBV7-6 and TRBJ2-3; 8 nucleotides align to TRBD2. This CDR3 has 17 residues. Germline values: CDR1 SGHVS, CDR2 FNYEAQ. The V and J ends lost 5 bases and 0 bases, in that order; junction bases with no gene match: 10. CDR3 sequence reads: CASSPTTGGASTDTQYF. Here the CDR3 DNA reads TGTGCCAGCAGCCCGACCACGGGAGGGGCTAGCACAGATACGCAGTATTTT.

Points on this clone: Compared with germline, one end of the junction differs, possibly owing to a read error. This chain links TRBV19 with TRBJ2-7; D is possibly TRBD1 (6 bases). This CDR3 comprises 14 residues. Germline V gene data show CDR1 as LNHDA and CDR2 as SQIVND (reference sequence). The CDR3 loop is CASRIGTSHYEQYF. CDR3 DNA sequence: TGTGCCAGTAGAATAGGGACATCGCACTACGAGCAGTACTTC.

The chain has TRBV3-1 (or the pseudogene TRBV3-2) and TRBJ1-1; D gene uncertain. The CDR3 spans 15 residues. CDR1 and CDR2 (germline): LGHDT, YNNKEL (reference sequence). Trimming removed 4 bases at V and 7 bases at J, with 19 bases between. The CDR3 protein is CASSPRATAGGEAFF. The DNA of the CDR3 is TGTGCCAGCAGCCCAAGGGCCACCGCGGGAGGTGAAGCTTTCTTT.

CDR3 protein: CASSLDSRADTQYF. DNA of the CDR3: TGTGCCAGCAGCTTAGATAGTAGGGCAGATACGCAGTATTTT. The chain joins TRBV7-8 to TRBJ2-3; D gene uncertain. Trimming removed 1 base at V and 4 bases at J, with 9 bases between. CDR3 size: 14 residues. CDR1 is SGHVS, CDR2 FQNEAQ, per germline.

The chain has TRBV5-8 and TRBJ1-3; unclear D gene. V shed 0 bases and J shed 1 base, with 2 bases lying between them. Per the germline V gene, CDR1 is SGHTS and CDR2 is YDEGEE. The CDR3 is made up of 13 amino acids. Here the CDR3 DNA reads TGTGCCAGCAGCTTGGGTTCTGGAAACACCATATATTTT. Translation: CASSLGSGNTIYF. Together with reference TRBV5-8 and TRBJ1-3, the CDR3 gives the full variable domain: EAGVTQSPTHLIKTRGQQATLRCSPISGHTSVYWYQQALGLGLQFLLWYDEGEERNRGNFPPRFSGRQFPNYSSELNVNALELEDSALYLCASSLGSGNTIYFGEGSWLTVV.

Written as DNA, the CDR3 is TGTGCCAGCAACGGAAACAGGGTTGGAAACACCATATATTTT. This encodes CASNGNRVGNTIYF. J is TRBJ1-3 and V is TRBV21-1; the D call in the table, TRBD1, was not verified against the DNA. TRBV21-1 is a documented pseudogene. CDR3 length: 14 residues.

This rearrangement joins TRBV11-2 to TRBJ2-7, with D possibly matching TRBD1 (7 bases). V was shortened by 5 bases and J by 4 bases, with 12 bases between the two germline ends. The CDR3 totals 13 residues. Germline CDR1 SGHAT, CDR2 FQNNGV. CDR3 sequence: CASSRGTEYEQYF. CDR3 nucleotide sequence: TGTGCCAGCAGCCGCGGGACAGAGTACGAGCAGTACTTC.

V usage is TRBV3-1 (or the pseudogene TRBV3-2) and J usage is TRBJ2-3, with unresolved D. Germline V CDR1 and CDR2: LGHDT, YNNKEL (reference sequence). This CDR3 region has 13 residues. V dropped 3 bases and J dropped 7 bases, with 11 bases sitting between them. The CDR3 coding sequence is TGTGCCAGCAGCCAGTCCCCCAGGAATACGCAGTATTTT. This sequence encodes CASSQSPRNTQYF.